This T cell receptor (beta chain) was recovered during a study of OX40 agonist ivuxolimab in advanced cancers. Across the whole study: The study enrolled dose-escalation patients with hepatocellular carcinoma, melanoma, renal cell or head and neck cancer.

This clone has just one count. Its antigen is still unknown. With 7 bases removed from V and 0 bases from J, the gap between germline ends came to 8 bases. The CDR3 sequence is 13 residues long. Germline CDR1 SGHAT, CDR2 FQDESV (reference sequence). The protocol was immunoSEQ multiplex PCR, while the TCRdb copy is restricted to in-frame clones and leaves out a portion. The table includes approximately 24,000 clones, roughly 85% detected once. The study's findings and limits: Certain nonresponding patients likewise had low normalized T-cell clonal expansion. The work left the antigen specificity of expanded peripheral T cells undetermined. CD4+ and CD8+ blood T cells expanded clonally by week 6 at 0.1 to 3.0 mg/kg.

The sequence was collected from an adult with an advanced solid tumor such as melanoma, head and neck, liver or kidney cancer. The material sequenced was CD4+ or CD8+ T cells sorted from blood, taken in a trial of the OX40 agonist ivuxolimab. The V and J genes are TRBV11-1 and TRBJ2-3, with D unresolved. The CDR3 loop reads CASTGPSTDTQYF. The CDR3 DNA follows: TGTGCCAGCACCGGACCTAGCACAGATACGCAGTATTTT.